This record covers a single TCR beta chain. Its specificity is not known. cDNA came from about 0.5 to 1 ug RNA primed by random hexamers. Amplification of the TCR beta CDR3 was carried out by immunoSEQ multiplex PCR, which spanned a total of 54 Vbeta and 13 Jbeta segments. TCRdb called the immunoSEQ multiplex PCR reads again in MiXCR, with one record for every CDR3 protein. The table lists about 90,000 distinct CDR3 sequences, 96% of them singletons. This sample was taken from a study of CD8 T cells in Susac syndrome. Isolation of CD8+ and CD4+ T cells was performed negatively, whereas enrichment of TEMRA cells was done by FACS. Study results and limitations: The study found that Susac CD8+ clonal expansion peaked in TEMRA cells and active patients.

This TCR derives from a human donor with Susac syndrome. The specimen sequenced was CD8+ T cells from PBMCs.

The chain's CDR3 is CASSAEEGAGQPQHF. In DNA, the CDR3 is TGTGCCAGCAGCGCCGAGGAGGGGGCGGGACAGCCCCAGCATTTT. This rearrangement joins TRBV9 to TRBJ1-5; 7 bases agree with TRBD1. CDR3 length equals 15 residues. V was clipped by 3 bases and J by 7 bases; unmatched bases: 10. The germline V gene encodes CDR1 SGDLS and CDR2 YYNGEE.